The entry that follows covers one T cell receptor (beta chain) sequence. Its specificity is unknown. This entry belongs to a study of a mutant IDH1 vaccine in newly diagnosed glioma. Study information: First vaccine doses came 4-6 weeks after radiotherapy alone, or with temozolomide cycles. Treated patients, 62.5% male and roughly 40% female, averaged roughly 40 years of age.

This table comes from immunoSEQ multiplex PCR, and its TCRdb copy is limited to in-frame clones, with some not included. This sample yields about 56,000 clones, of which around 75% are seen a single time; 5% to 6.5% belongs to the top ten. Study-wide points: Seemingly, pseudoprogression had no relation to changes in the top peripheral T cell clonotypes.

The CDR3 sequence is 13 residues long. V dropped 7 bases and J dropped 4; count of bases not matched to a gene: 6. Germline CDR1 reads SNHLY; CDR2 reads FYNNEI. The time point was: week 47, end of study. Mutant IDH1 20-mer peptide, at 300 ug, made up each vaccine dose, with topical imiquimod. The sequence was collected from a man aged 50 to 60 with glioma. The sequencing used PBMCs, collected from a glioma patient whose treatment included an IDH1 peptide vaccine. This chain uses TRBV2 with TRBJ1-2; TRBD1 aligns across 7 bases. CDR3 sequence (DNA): TGTGCCAGCAACAGGGGAGGAGGCTATGGCTACACCTTC. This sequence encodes CASNRGGGYGYTF.